This T cell receptor beta chain was obtained from a study of T cells in Graves' hyperthyroidism and ophthalmopathy. This clonotype was counted at least ten times. Ophthalmopathy patients showed a Clinical Activity Score of at least 3, NOSPECS grade of at least 4 and duration under 3 months. Together with thyroid ultrasound, orbital computed tomography, serum thyroxine and TRAb, clinical symptoms were used for diagnoses. Isolation of PBMCs was performed on around 9.8 ml fresh peripheral blood. V was trimmed by 3 bases and J by 4 bases, leaving 9 bases between them. This CDR3 is built from 13 residues. Germline V gene data show CDR1 as MNHEY and CDR2 as SMNVEV (reference sequence). Amplification targeted TCR beta CDR3 regions from RNA transcripts. First-round RT-PCR with HTBI primers amplified the TCR CDR3 region. TCRdb analysed the multiplex PCR reads with MiXCR anew, one entry per CDR3 protein. The sample has about 380,000 distinct CDR3 sequences, under 20% seen once.

The sample comprised blood. The sequence derives from a man younger than 35 with Graves' ophthalmopathy. The chain links TRBV27 to TRBJ1-2; D unresolved. This CDR3 is CASSFTDRYGYTF. The CDR3 DNA reads as TGTGCCAGCAGTTTCACCGACCGCTATGGCTACACCTTC.